This TCR beta chain was identified in a study of human T cells and chemical hapten exposure. Study results and limitations: Patch test score was positively correlated with the counts of TCRs that had expanded at PT1.

At least ten counts were recorded for this clonotype. Its antigen is unidentified. Trimming cost V 6 bases and J 8 bases; bases outside gene matches: 7. This CDR3 region has 14 residues. Via MiXCR, TCRdb re-called the RACE reads, giving one row per CDR3 protein. Of 95,000 to 150,000 distinct CDR3 sequences detected, around an eighth appear once; the ten largest clones hold approximately 3%. Described time point: pre-sensitization, week 0. Treatment given: therapeutic diphenylcyclopropenone sensitization with weekly scalp DPC. The source of this sequence is a young woman with alopecia areata. Some clones in this sample may be carry-over from other donors' samples. The chain carries TRBV12-3 or TRBV12-4 and TRBJ1-6; 7 nucleotides match TRBD1. This specimen was whole blood, taken in connection with sensitization to the hapten diphenylcyclopropenone (DPC). The CDR3 sequence: CASRYRGSDSPLHF. CDR3 sequence (DNA): TGTGCCAGCAGATACAGGGGTTCTGATTCACCCCTCCACTTT.